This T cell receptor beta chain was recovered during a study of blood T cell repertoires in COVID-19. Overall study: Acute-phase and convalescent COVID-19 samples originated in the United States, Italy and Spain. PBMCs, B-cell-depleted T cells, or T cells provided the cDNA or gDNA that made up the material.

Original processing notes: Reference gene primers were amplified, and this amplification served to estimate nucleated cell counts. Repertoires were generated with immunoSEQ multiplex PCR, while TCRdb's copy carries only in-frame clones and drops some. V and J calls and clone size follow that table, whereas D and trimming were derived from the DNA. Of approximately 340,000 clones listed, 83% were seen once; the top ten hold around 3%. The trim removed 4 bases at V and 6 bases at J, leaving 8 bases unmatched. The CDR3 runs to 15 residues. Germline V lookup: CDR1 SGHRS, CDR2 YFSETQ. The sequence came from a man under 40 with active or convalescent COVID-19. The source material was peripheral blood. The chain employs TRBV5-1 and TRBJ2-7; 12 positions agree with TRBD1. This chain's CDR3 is CASSTGTGGATEQYF. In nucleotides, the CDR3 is TGCGCCAGCAGCACGGGGACAGGGGGCGCGACCGAGCAGTACTTC.